This T cell receptor beta chain was identified during a study of blood T cell repertoires in COVID-19. Study in general: From the United States, Italy and Spain came samples of acute and convalescent COVID-19. T cells, B-cell-depleted T cells, or PBMCs supplied cDNA or gDNA.

This CDR3 has 13 amino acids. Germline V gives CDR1 GTSNPN, CDR2 SVGIG (reference sequence). Trimming pared 1 base from V and 1 base from J, leaving 7 bases between. Authors' methods: Quantification of nucleated cells was approximated via reference gene primer amplification. Assay used: immunoSEQ multiplex PCR; TCRdb lists only in-frame clones, some missing. That table is the source of V, J and clone size, and D and trimming were worked out from the DNA. The table lists approximately 90,000 clones, about 86% of them singletons. The sample taken for sequencing was peripheral blood. This chain uses TRBV30 with TRBJ1-2; no firm D call. This TCR was recovered from a man aged 55 to 70 with acute or convalescent COVID-19. The CDR3 DNA is TGTGCCTGGAGTGATAATCTTAACTATGGCTACACCTTC. Its translation is CAWSDNLNYGYTF.